This T cell receptor beta chain was captured by sequencing in a study of blood T cell repertoires in COVID-19. The CDR3 is made up of 14 amino acids. V lost 7 bases, J lost 2 bases, and 15 bases lay in between. The germline CDR1 and CDR2 sequences are SGHNT and YYREEE (reference sequence). The method was immunoSEQ multiplex PCR; TCRdb's version includes in-frame clones alone and lacks a portion of them. Of 180,000 or so clones in the sample, about 85% were seen once. Sequenced material: peripheral blood. The chain combines TRBV5-4 with TRBJ2-5, with D possibly matching TRBD2 (6 bases). This sequence was found in an elderly woman with acute or convalescent COVID-19. CDR3 DNA: TGTGCCAGCTACCCCGGGGGAGAACAAGAGACCCAGTACTTC. Translating gives CASYPGGEQETQYF.